The clone carrying this T cell receptor beta chain occurred once. The source of the sample is a study of blood T cell repertoires in COVID-19. Study context: Sites in the United States, Italy and Spain provided acute and convalescent COVID-19 samples. T cells, B-cell-depleted T cells, or PBMCs supplied cDNA or gDNA.

Per the study methods: From reference gene primer amplification, estimates of nucleated cell counts were derived. The data were produced by immunoSEQ multiplex PCR, yet TCRdb's version contains in-frame clones alone and is incomplete. D and trimming come from the DNA, and the V and J calls and clone size come from that table. The table lists about 190,000 clones, about 80% of them singletons. CDR1 and CDR2 from the germline V gene are SGHNT and YENEEA. Trimming removed 5 bases at V and 2 bases at J, with 15 bases between. The CDR3 is made up of 16 amino acids. The TCR originated in a man aged 30-40 years with active or convalescent COVID-19. V is TRBV11-3 and J is TRBJ1-4, with D perhaps TRBD1 (6 bases). Specimen: peripheral blood. The CDR3 here is CASSRSSGATNEKLFF. The CDR3 coding sequence is TGTGCCAGCAGCCGTAGCTCAGGGGCGACTAATGAAAAACTGTTTTTT.